Here is one TCR beta chain with its context. As yet, its antigen is unknown. From germline, CDR1 is MNHEY and CDR2 SVGAGI. The V end lost 6 bases, the J end lost 2 bases, and 14 bases lay between the germline ends. The CDR3 totals 15 residues. The data were obtained in a study of persistence of HIV-infected CD4 T cells. Cells were stimulated with CMV-infected fibroblast lysates at 8.5 to 10 ug/mL. Sorted nonresponding memory CD4+ T cells were CD40L-negative, CD69-negative, CD45RO-high. This was the immunoSEQ version 4 assay in survey mode. Assay: immunoSEQ multiplex PCR; the TCRdb copy retains only in-frame clones and omits some. The sample has 30,000 to 35,000 clones, roughly 82% seen once.

V and J are TRBV6-5 and TRBJ1-5; D perhaps matches TRBD1 (5 bases). The sequence was obtained from an adult man with HIV who was CMV-seropositive. The sample was CD4+ T cells sorted from PBMCs after approximately 19-hour stimulation, taken from a patient who received antiretroviral therapy. The CDR3 nucleotides are TGTGCCAGCAGCCCAACCTGGGGGGGCAATCAGCCCCAGCATTTT. Amino acid sequence: CASSPTWGGNQPQHF.